Listed below are T cell receptor beta chains from one sample, sequenced in a study of blood T cell repertoires in COVID-19. This table comes from immunoSEQ multiplex PCR, and its TCRdb copy is limited to in-frame clones, with some not included. This sample yields hundreds of thousands of clones, of which 80% to 85% are seen a single time; around a sixth belongs to the top ten. Sequencing was done on a sample of peripheral blood. These receptor sequences come from an elderly woman with active or convalescent COVID-19. CDR3s include the opening cysteine and the closing phenylalanine or tryptophan. Fields, in order: CDR3 DNA, CDR3 protein, clone size, V gene, D gene, CDR3 length, J gene. The D gene is left open where the match is weak. Some rows have no size entry. The others give once, few or many, or a class for an expanded clone.

CDR3 DNA: TGCGCCAGCAGCTCACCTGAGCGGGGGGCCAATGAGCAGTTCTTC; CDR3 protein: CASSSPERGANEQFF; clone size: -; V gene: TRBV5-1; D gene: TRBD2; CDR3 length: 15; J gene: TRBJ2-1
CDR3 DNA: TGTGCCAGCAGCGTAGTTCCCCCGGGGAACACTGAAGCTTTCTTT; CDR3 protein: CASSVVPPGNTEAFF; clone size: -; V gene: TRBV9; D gene: -; CDR3 length: 15; J gene: TRBJ1-1
CDR3 DNA: TGTGCCAGCAGTTGGGACAGGGACTATGGCTACACCTTC; CDR3 protein: CASSWDRDYGYTF; clone size: -; V gene: TRBV28; D gene: TRBD1; CDR3 length: 13; J gene: TRBJ1-2
CDR3 DNA: TGTGCCAGCAGCGTAACAGCGGGGGGGCCAGATACGCAGTATTTT; CDR3 protein: CASSVTAGGPDTQYF; clone size: -; V gene: TRBV9; D gene: TRBD2; CDR3 length: 15; J gene: TRBJ2-3
CDR3 DNA: TGCGCCAGCAGCGGGACAGGGAACACCGGGGAGCTGTTTTTT; CDR3 protein: CASSGTGNTGELFF; clone size: -; V gene: TRBV5-1; D gene: TRBD1; CDR3 length: 14; J gene: TRBJ2-2
CDR3 DNA: TGCGCCAGCAGCCCGGACAGGGCCTATAACTATGGCTACACCTTC; CDR3 protein: CASSPDRAYNYGYTF; clone size: -; V gene: TRBV5-1; D gene: TRBD1; CDR3 length: 15; J gene: TRBJ1-2
CDR3 DNA: TGTGCCAGCAGCCAAGTCGTCGCGAGACTAGCGGGAGGGCAGGGGACCTACGAGCAGTACTTC; CDR3 protein: CASSQVVARLAGGQGTYEQYF; clone size: few; V gene: TRBV4-2; D gene: TRBD2; CDR3 length: 21; J gene: TRBJ2-7
CDR3 DNA: TGTGCCAGCAGTTACCCCGGGAGAGGCGTGTATAGCACAGATACGCAGTATTTT; CDR3 protein: CASSYPGRGVYSTDTQYF; clone size: few; V gene: TRBV6-2/TRBV6-3; D gene: -; CDR3 length: 18; J gene: TRBJ2-3
CDR3 DNA: TGTGCCTGGAGTCGCGGGGGGGCCAACCACTACAATGAGCAGTTCTTC; CDR3 protein: CAWSRGGANHYNEQFF; clone size: -; V gene: TRBV30; D gene: TRBD2; CDR3 length: 16; J gene: TRBJ2-1
CDR3 DNA: TGCGCCAGCCATCAGGCGGGAGGAGGGGATACGCAGTATTTT; CDR3 protein: CASHQAGGGDTQYF; clone size: -; V gene: TRBV5-1; D gene: TRBD2; CDR3 length: 14; J gene: TRBJ2-3
CDR3 DNA: TGTGCCAGTAGTATCAGGGCTAGCGGTACCTACGAGCAGTACTTC; CDR3 protein: CASSIRASGTYEQYF; clone size: -; V gene: TRBV19; D gene: TRBD2; CDR3 length: 15; J gene: TRBJ2-7
CDR3 DNA: TGCGCCAGCAGTCCCGGGGGGGCCTGGGAGACCCAGTACTTC; CDR3 protein: CASSPGGAWETQYF; clone size: -; V gene: TRBV5-1; D gene: TRBD2; CDR3 length: 14; J gene: TRBJ2-5
CDR3 DNA: TGTGCCAGTAGTATAAGGGGCAGTCAAGAGACCCAGTACTTC; CDR3 protein: CASSIRGSQETQYF; clone size: -; V gene: TRBV19; D gene: -; CDR3 length: 14; J gene: TRBJ2-5
CDR3 DNA: TGTGCCAGCATAAGTGGTGGGGGCGCCGGGGAGCTGTTTTTT; CDR3 protein: CASISGGGAGELFF; clone size: -; V gene: TRBV6-5; D gene: -; CDR3 length: 14; J gene: TRBJ2-2
CDR3 DNA: TGTGCCAGCAGCTTGGGAAGGGGCGAGTCCCAGCATTTT; CDR3 protein: CASSLGRGESQHF; clone size: -; V gene: TRBV5-6; D gene: -; CDR3 length: 13; J gene: TRBJ1-5
CDR3 DNA: TGTGCCAGCAGCTCCAGACTAGCGGGGTACAATGAGCAGTTCTTC; CDR3 protein: CASSSRLAGYNEQFF; clone size: -; V gene: TRBV7-3; D gene: TRBD2; CDR3 length: 15; J gene: TRBJ2-1
CDR3 DNA: TGCGCCAGCAGCCGAGGACTAGCGGGAAGATCCTACGAGCAGTACTTC; CDR3 protein: CASSRGLAGRSYEQYF; clone size: -; V gene: TRBV4-1; D gene: TRBD2; CDR3 length: 16; J gene: TRBJ2-7
CDR3 DNA: TGTGCCAGCAGCTTAATGGCTAGCGGCCACCTAGAGACCCAGTACTTC; CDR3 protein: CASSLMASGHLETQYF; clone size: -; V gene: TRBV7-2; D gene: TRBD2; CDR3 length: 16; J gene: TRBJ2-5
CDR3 DNA: TGTGCCAGCAGTCCTCCCCGGGGGGACTACGAGCAGTACTTC; CDR3 protein: CASSPPRGDYEQYF; clone size: -; V gene: TRBV28; D gene: TRBD2; CDR3 length: 14; J gene: TRBJ2-7
CDR3 DNA: TGTGCCAGCAGCTCCCGGGACAATACGGCGGAGACCCAGTACTTC; CDR3 protein: CASSSRDNTAETQYF; clone size: -; V gene: TRBV9; D gene: -; CDR3 length: 15; J gene: TRBJ2-5
CDR3 DNA: TGTGCCAGCAGCTTGGATGGGCAGGGGAATTCACCCCTCCACTTT; CDR3 protein: CASSLDGQGNSPLHF; clone size: -; V gene: TRBV5-5; D gene: -; CDR3 length: 15; J gene: TRBJ1-6
CDR3 DNA: TGTGCCAGCAGCTCAGGACGGGGATTAAATAACTATGGCTACACCTTC; CDR3 protein: CASSSGRGLNNYGYTF; clone size: -; V gene: TRBV5-4; D gene: -; CDR3 length: 16; J gene: TRBJ1-2
CDR3 DNA: TGTGCCAGCAGTCCTAACACCGGGACAGGGGGCACAGATACGCAGTATTTT; CDR3 protein: CASSPNTGTGGTDTQYF; clone size: -; V gene: TRBV6-6; D gene: TRBD1; CDR3 length: 17; J gene: TRBJ2-3
CDR3 DNA: TGTGCCACCAGCATCCGACAGGGTTTCTACGAGCAGTACTTC; CDR3 protein: CATSIRQGFYEQYF; clone size: -; V gene: TRBV15; D gene: TRBD1; CDR3 length: 14; J gene: TRBJ2-7
CDR3 DNA: TGTGCCAGCAGTTTGGTTCAGCGAGATAGGGCTTTCTTT; CDR3 protein: CASSLVQRDRAFF; clone size: few; V gene: TRBV12-3/TRBV12-4; D gene: -; CDR3 length: 13; J gene: TRBJ1-1
CDR3 DNA: TGTGCCAGTAGTATAGATCTTGCAGGGGGCGCAGATACGCAGTATTTT; CDR3 protein: CASSIDLAGGADTQYF; clone size: -; V gene: TRBV19; D gene: TRBD1; CDR3 length: 16; J gene: TRBJ2-3
CDR3 DNA: TGTGCCAGCAGCTTCCCCGGGATGTCGAACACTGAAGCTTTCTTT; CDR3 protein: CASSFPGMSNTEAFF; clone size: -; V gene: TRBV5-6; D gene: -; CDR3 length: 15; J gene: TRBJ1-1
CDR3 DNA: TGTGCCTGGAGTGTACTGTTGGGGGGAGGGACTGAAGCTTTCTTT; CDR3 protein: CAWSVLLGGGTEAFF; clone size: -; V gene: TRBV30; D gene: -; CDR3 length: 15; J gene: TRBJ1-1
CDR3 DNA: TGTGCCACCAGTGACGGGGGCAGGGGGCCCAATGAGCAGTTCTTC; CDR3 protein: CATSDGGRGPNEQFF; clone size: -; V gene: TRBV24-1; D gene: TRBD1; CDR3 length: 15; J gene: TRBJ2-1
CDR3 DNA: TGCGCCAGCAGCTTGGACGGGAGAGGTTTCAATGAGCAGTTCTTC; CDR3 protein: CASSLDGRGFNEQFF; clone size: -; V gene: TRBV5-1; D gene: -; CDR3 length: 15; J gene: TRBJ2-1
CDR3 DNA: TGTGCCAGCAGTTACAGGGGGCGTGTGGAGACCCAGTACTTC; CDR3 protein: CASSYRGRVETQYF; clone size: -; V gene: TRBV6-2/TRBV6-3; D gene: TRBD1; CDR3 length: 14; J gene: TRBJ2-5
CDR3 DNA: TGTGCCAGCAGCCAGACAGGGGCGGATGGCTACACCTTC; CDR3 protein: CASSQTGADGYTF; clone size: -; V gene: TRBV3-1/TRBV3-2; D gene: TRBD1; CDR3 length: 13; J gene: TRBJ1-2
CDR3 DNA: TGTGCCAGCAGCAACGGGGGAACCTACGAGCAGTACTTC; CDR3 protein: CASSNGGTYEQYF; clone size: -; V gene: TRBV9; D gene: -; CDR3 length: 13; J gene: TRBJ2-7
CDR3 DNA: TGTGCCAGCAGCTTAAATAGCGAAACCTACAATGAGCAGTTCTTC; CDR3 protein: CASSLNSETYNEQFF; clone size: -; V gene: TRBV7-3; D gene: -; CDR3 length: 15; J gene: TRBJ2-1
CDR3 DNA: TGTGCCAGTAGTTCTCACCTGACCCGGGACGGGGAGCTGTTTTTT; CDR3 protein: CASSSHLTRDGELFF; clone size: -; V gene: TRBV19; D gene: -; CDR3 length: 15; J gene: TRBJ2-2
CDR3 DNA: TGCGCCAGCAGCGCCCTGACAGGGAGGCAGTATTTT; CDR3 protein: CASSALTGRQYF; clone size: few; V gene: TRBV5-1; D gene: TRBD1; CDR3 length: 12; J gene: TRBJ2-3
CDR3 DNA: TGTGCCTGGAGTCTCGGGGCTAGCGACGGCGAGCAGTACTTC; CDR3 protein: CAWSLGASDGEQYF; clone size: -; V gene: TRBV30; D gene: -; CDR3 length: 14; J gene: TRBJ2-7
CDR3 DNA: TGTGCCAGCAGGGACACAGGGACCAACACTGAAGCTTTCTTT; CDR3 protein: CASRDTGTNTEAFF; clone size: -; V gene: TRBV6-4; D gene: -; CDR3 length: 14; J gene: TRBJ1-1
CDR3 DNA: TGTGCCAGCAGCTTAGATTATTTCGGGTTTTCGGGGGCCAACGTCCTGACTTTC; CDR3 protein: CASSLDYFGFSGANVLTF; clone size: -; V gene: TRBV11-3; D gene: -; CDR3 length: 18; J gene: TRBJ2-6
CDR3 DNA: TGTGCCAGCAGCAACGGACAGGGGGGTTTTTACGAGCAGTACTTC; CDR3 protein: CASSNGQGGFYEQYF; clone size: few; V gene: TRBV6-2/TRBV6-3; D gene: TRBD1; CDR3 length: 15; J gene: TRBJ2-7
CDR3 DNA: TGTGCCAGCAGCTTAGTCTTAGGAGCGGGGAACAATGAGCAGTTCTTC; CDR3 protein: CASSLVLGAGNNEQFF; clone size: -; V gene: TRBV7-2; D gene: TRBD2; CDR3 length: 16; J gene: TRBJ2-1
CDR3 DNA: TGTGCCAGCAGCTTAAGACCCCCTGGACTAGCGGGAGGCGAGACCCAGTACTTC; CDR3 protein: CASSLRPPGLAGGETQYF; clone size: -; V gene: TRBV7-3; D gene: TRBD2; CDR3 length: 18; J gene: TRBJ2-5
CDR3 DNA: TGTGCCAGCAGCTTAGATGTTGGAGGGGACGGCTACACCTTC; CDR3 protein: CASSLDVGGDGYTF; clone size: -; V gene: TRBV11-3; D gene: -; CDR3 length: 14; J gene: TRBJ1-2
CDR3 DNA: TGTGCCAGCAGCGTAGGAGGCGGGGCAACCTACGAGCAGTACTTC; CDR3 protein: CASSVGGGATYEQYF; clone size: -; V gene: TRBV9; D gene: -; CDR3 length: 15; J gene: TRBJ2-7
CDR3 DNA: TGCAGCGTTTGGAGTCGGGGGGGCGCCGGCGGGGAGCTGTTTTTT; CDR3 protein: CSVWSRGGAGGELFF; clone size: -; V gene: TRBV29-1; D gene: TRBD2; CDR3 length: 15; J gene: TRBJ2-2
CDR3 DNA: TGTGCCAGCAGTTTATCCCCACAGGGTCGGGAGACCCAGTACTTC; CDR3 protein: CASSLSPQGRETQYF; clone size: -; V gene: TRBV27; D gene: -; CDR3 length: 15; J gene: TRBJ2-5
CDR3 DNA: TGCAGCTACAGGGGGCAGACTGAAGCTTTCTTT; CDR3 protein: CSYRGQTEAFF; clone size: -; V gene: TRBV29-1; D gene: TRBD1; CDR3 length: 11; J gene: TRBJ1-1
CDR3 DNA: TGTGCCAGCAGCTTAGCTACAACTAGCTCGCACGAGCAGTACTTC; CDR3 protein: CASSLATTSSHEQYF; clone size: -; V gene: TRBV11-3; D gene: -; CDR3 length: 15; J gene: TRBJ2-7
CDR3 DNA: TGTGCCAGCATGTTTAGAGCCGGGGGATTT; CDR3 protein: CASMFRAGGF; clone size: -; V gene: TRBV6-4; D gene: -; CDR3 length: 10; J gene: TRBJ1-1
CDR3 DNA: TGTGCCAGCAGCGTGACTAGCGGGAGATTCAGTGAGCAGTTCTTC; CDR3 protein: CASSVTSGRFSEQFF; clone size: -; V gene: TRBV7-6; D gene: TRBD2; CDR3 length: 15; J gene: TRBJ2-1
CDR3 DNA: TGTGCCAGCAGTGAAAGGCTAGCGGCCACCGGGGAGCTGTTTTTT; CDR3 protein: CASSERLAATGELFF; clone size: -; V gene: TRBV2; D gene: TRBD2; CDR3 length: 15; J gene: TRBJ2-2
CDR3 DNA: TGTGCCAGCAGCCTGGCTTTTGTCAGGGCCTCAGAAGGAAACACCATATATTTT; CDR3 protein: CASSLAFVRASEGNTIYF; clone size: few; V gene: TRBV5-8; D gene: -; CDR3 length: 18; J gene: TRBJ1-3
CDR3 DNA: TGTGCCAGCAGAGACCCCCGGGACACCTTCTACGAGCAGTACTTC; CDR3 protein: CASRDPRDTFYEQYF; clone size: -; V gene: TRBV11-1; D gene: -; CDR3 length: 15; J gene: TRBJ2-7